The present entry profiles one T cell receptor (beta chain) with its context. The data stem from a study of CD8+CD57+ T cells in acquired aplastic anemia. Germline CDR1 and CDR2: DFQATT and SNEGSKA (reference sequence). V dropped 0 bases and J dropped 4 bases, with 6 bases sitting between them. The CDR3 totals 12 residues. Template material for TCR beta VDJ and CDR3 profiling consisted of genomic DNA. TCRdb reanalysed the reads using MiXCR and keeps one entry per CDR3 protein. The sample records about 130,000 distinct CDR3 sequences, 48% being singletons. The gene calls are TRBV20-1 and TRBJ1-1; no firm D call. This clonotype was sampled from a human donor in good health, serving as a control. Sequenced input: sorted CD4+, CD8+, or CD8+CD57+ T cells (not recorded which) from PBMCs. In DNA, the CDR3 is TGCAGTGCTAGAGATGGGTTCACTGAAGCTTTCTTT. Translated, it gives CSARDGFTEAFF.